This T cell receptor beta chain was sequenced during a study of cytomegalovirus exposure and HLA in healthy donors. Study-wide results and caveats: HLA restriction was apparent for most CMV-associated TCR beta chains in a later analysis. TCR beta chain V- and J-gene trimming was linked, in a later analysis, to a missense variant in DCLRE1C. A reported reduction in N-insertions relative to the roughly 610-donor mean was seen in an Asian-associated ancestry cluster in a later analysis.

When sampled, the donors appeared nominally healthy, though they likely had unrecorded immune exposures. V gave up 0 bases and J gave up 0 bases, with 11 bases separating them. CDR1 is SGHAT, CDR2 FQNNGV, per germline. This CDR3 is 17 amino acids long. The PCR employed 60 Vbeta primers together with 13 Jbeta primers. The table came from immunoSEQ multiplex PCR; TCRdb's copy has only in-frame clones and leaves some out. The table shows about 230,000 clones, with 82% occurring only once. This clone was detected a few times. Its antigen is still unknown. The sequenced material came from PBMCs. The origin of this receptor is a woman aged 40 to 49 in good health and CMV-seronegative. The J gene is TRBJ2-2, the V gene TRBV11-2, with D perhaps TRBD1 (5 bases). The CDR3: CASSLDSRRANTGELFF. CDR3 bases: TGTGCCAGCAGCTTAGATTCTCGCAGGGCGAACACCGGGGAGCTGTTTTTT.